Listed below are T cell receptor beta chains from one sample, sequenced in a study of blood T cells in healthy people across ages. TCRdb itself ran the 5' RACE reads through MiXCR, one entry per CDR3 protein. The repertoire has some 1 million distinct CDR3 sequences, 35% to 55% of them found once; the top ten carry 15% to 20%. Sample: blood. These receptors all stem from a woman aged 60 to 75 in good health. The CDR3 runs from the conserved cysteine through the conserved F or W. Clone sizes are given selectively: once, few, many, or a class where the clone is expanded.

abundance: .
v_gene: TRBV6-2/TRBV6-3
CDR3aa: CASSYFSPAEQFF

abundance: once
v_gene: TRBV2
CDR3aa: CASTRDPRDNEQFF

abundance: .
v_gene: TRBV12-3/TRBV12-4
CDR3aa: CASSFRQVPYEQYF

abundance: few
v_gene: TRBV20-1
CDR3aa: CSARGVRYPYEQYF

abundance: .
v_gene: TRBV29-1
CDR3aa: CSVTGTSGGSTDTQYF

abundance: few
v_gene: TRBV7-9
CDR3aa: CASSPGTGVFF

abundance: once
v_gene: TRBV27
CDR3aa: CASRGQGSFGEQFF

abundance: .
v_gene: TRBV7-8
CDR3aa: CASSWDRGPPYEQYF

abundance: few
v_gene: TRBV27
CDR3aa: CASSLAGGDNIQYF

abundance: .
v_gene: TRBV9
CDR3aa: CASSVGTSENKEQYF

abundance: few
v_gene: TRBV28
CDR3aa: CASIPGQGGYQPQHF